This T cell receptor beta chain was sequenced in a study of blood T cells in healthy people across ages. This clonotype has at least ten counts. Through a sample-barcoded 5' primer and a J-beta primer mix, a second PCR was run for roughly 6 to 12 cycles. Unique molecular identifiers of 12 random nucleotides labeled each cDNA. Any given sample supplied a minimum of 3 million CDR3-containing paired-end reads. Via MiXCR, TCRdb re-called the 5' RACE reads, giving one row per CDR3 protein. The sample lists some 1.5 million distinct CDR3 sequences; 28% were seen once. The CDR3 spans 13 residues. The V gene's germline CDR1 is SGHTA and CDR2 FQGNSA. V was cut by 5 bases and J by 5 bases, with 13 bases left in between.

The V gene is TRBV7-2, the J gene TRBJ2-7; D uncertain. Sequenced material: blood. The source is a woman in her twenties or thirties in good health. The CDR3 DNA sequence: TGTGCCAGCAGCCAGACCGTAGTGAACGAGCAGTACTTC. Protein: CASSQTVVNEQYF. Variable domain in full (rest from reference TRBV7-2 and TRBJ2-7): GAGVSQSPSNKVTEKGKDVELRCDPISGHTALYWYRQSLGQGLEFLIYFQGNSAPDKSGLPSDRFSAERTGGSVSTLTIQRTQQEDSAVYLCASSQTVVNEQYFGPGTRLTVT.